The 23 T cell receptor beta chains in this list originate from one sample, sequenced in a study of OX40 agonist ivuxolimab in advanced cancers. Clones were sequenced by immunoSEQ multiplex PCR, and TCRdb holds only the in-frame ones, with some missing. This sample yields 45,000 or so clones, of which 88% are seen a single time; roughly 18% belongs to the top ten. Sequencing used CD4+ or CD8+ T cells sorted from blood, obtained in a trial of the OX40 agonist ivuxolimab. Every receptor here comes from an adult with an advanced solid tumor such as melanoma, head and neck, liver or kidney cancer.

This chain connects TRBV10-3 to TRBJ1-2; no reliable D call. The CDR3 contains 14 residues. Trimming took 0 bases from V and 1 from J, leaving 6 bases between them. Per the germline V gene, CDR1 is ENHRY and CDR2 is SYGVKD. The CDR3 region is CAISESSGNYGYTF. The CDR3, as DNA: TGTGCCATCAGTGAGTCCTCGGGTAACTATGGCTACACCTTC.

This clone was seen only once. J is TRBJ2-6 and V is TRBV28; perhaps TRBD1 as D (5 bases). V lost 1 base to trimming and J lost 2 bases, with 15 bases between them. The CDR3 runs 18 residues. CDR1 and CDR2 (germline): MDHEN, SYDVKM. As DNA, the CDR3 is TGTGCCAGCAGTTTATCAATCGCCAGGGCAGCTGGGGCCAACGTCCTGACTTTC. It translates to CASSLSIARAAGANVLTF. The entire variable domain, with the rest obtained from reference TRBV28 and TRBJ2-6, is as follows: DVKVTQSSRYLVKRTGEKVFLECVQDMDHENMFWYRQDPGLGLRLIYFSYDVKMKEKGDIPEGYSVSREKKERFSLILESASTNQTSMYLCASSLSIARAAGANVLTFGAGSRLTVL.

The chain couples TRBV6-5 to TRBJ1-1; D gene unclear. Between the trimmed V and J ends, which lost 6 bases and 4 bases, there was a span of 12 bases. The CDR3 length is 13 residues. Germline values: CDR1 MNHEY, CDR2 SVGAGI. CDR3: CASRQETSTEAFF. The CDR3 nucleotides are TGTGCCAGCAGACAAGAGACGAGCACTGAAGCTTTCTTT.

The chain recombines TRBV7-6 with TRBJ2-1; 11 bases line up with TRBD2. V lost 10 bases to trimming and J lost 3 bases; unmatched junction nucleotides: 8. The CDR3 runs to 15 residues. Germline V gene data show CDR1 as SGHVS and CDR2 as FNYEAQ. CDR3 nucleotides: TGTGCCACCTCTAGCGGGGGGACTAACTACAATGAGCAGTTCTTC. Translating gives CATSSGGTNYNEQFF.

The chain couples TRBV28 to TRBJ2-7; D unresolved. V lost 3 bases and J 3 bases, leaving 6 bases between the germline ends. The CDR3 is made up of 12 amino acids. Germline V lookup: CDR1 MDHEN, CDR2 SYDVKM. Written as DNA, the CDR3 is TGTGCCAGCAGTTTTAGGAACTACGAGCAGTACGTC. Translation gives CASSFRNYEQYV.

This clone was seen only once. This chain connects TRBV7-2 to TRBJ2-5; a weak D match, TRBD1 (5 bases). Germline assignment: CDR1 SGHTA and CDR2 FQGNSA. Trimming pared 1 base from V and 5 bases from J, leaving 14 bases between. The CDR3 runs 15 residues. CDR3 nucleotides: TGTGCCAGCAGCTTAGGGCAAGGGGTGCGGGAGACCCAGTACTTC. Protein sequence: CASSLGQGVRETQYF.

This chain uses TRBV9 with TRBJ2-5, with D uncertain. This CDR3 has 14 residues. Germline CDR1 SGDLS, CDR2 YYNGEE. V lost 3 bases and J 5 bases, leaving 14 bases between the germline ends. The CDR3 loop is CASSAIFTGETQYF. CDR3 DNA: TGTGCCAGCAGCGCGATCTTCACCGGGGAGACCCAGTACTTC.

The rearrangement uses TRBV9 and TRBJ1-2, with D unclear. The CDR3 is 12 residues long. Germline V gene sequence: CDR1 SGDLS, CDR2 YYNGEE. V was shortened by 4 bases and J by 7 bases, with 11 bases between the two germline ends. The CDR3 is CASSRGNLGYTF. As DNA, the CDR3 is TGTGCCAGCAGCCGGGGTAATCTTGGCTACACCTTC. Looking up the rest from reference TRBV9 and TRBJ1-2 gives the full variable domain: DSGVTQTPKHLITATGQRVTLRCSPRSGDLSVYWYQQSLDQGLQFLIQYYNGEERAKGNILERFSAQQFPDLHSELNLSSLELGDSALYFCASSRGNLGYTFGSGTRLTVV.

The J gene is TRBJ2-5, the V gene TRBV4-3; TRBD2 aligns across 11 bases. The CDR3 covers 15 residues. Germline assignment: CDR1 LGHNA and CDR2 YSLEER. J lost 1 base, V lost 4 bases, and 2 bases had no gene match. In DNA, the CDR3 is TGCGCCAGCAGCCGGGGACTAGCGGCCCAAGAGACCCAGTACTTC. Translation: CASSRGLAAQETQYF.

The chain links TRBV4-1 to TRBJ2-5; TRBD1 agrees at 8 bases. The CDR3 is 14 residues long. With 4 bases clipped from V and 4 bases from J, the junction kept 5 bases outside the gene matches. Per the germline V gene, CDR1 is MGHRA and CDR2 is YSYEKL. As DNA, the CDR3 is TGCGCCAGCAGCCCCCGGGACAGGCCAGAGACCCAGTACTTC. Residues: CASSPRDRPETQYF.

This chain joins TRBV5-4 and TRBJ1-2; D is uncertain. This CDR3 spans 11 amino acids. V lost 2 bases, J lost 10 bases, and 9 bases lay in between. Per the germline V gene, CDR1 is SGHNT and CDR2 is YYREEE (reference sequence). Here the CDR3 reads CASSFGQIYTF. The CDR3, as DNA: TGTGCCAGCAGCTTCGGTCAGATCTACACCTTC.

The chain carries TRBV27 and TRBJ2-5; D is undetermined. Germline V gene lookup returns CDR1 MNHEY and CDR2 SMNVEV (reference sequence). V dropped 10 bases and J dropped 13 bases, with 22 bases sitting between them. This CDR3 is 12 amino acids long. CDR3 in amino acids: CATRHRALSWYF. Here the CDR3 DNA reads TGTGCCACCCGACACCGAGCCCTGTCATGGTACTTC.

The chain recombines TRBV2 with TRBJ2-3, with 9 bases aligning to TRBD2. Germline CDR1 SNHLY, CDR2 FYNNEI. Trimming cost V 3 bases and J 1 base; bases outside gene matches: 2. This CDR3 region has 15 residues. The CDR3 bases are TGTGCCAGCAGTGACGTAGCGGGGGGCACAGATACGCAGTATTTT. It translates to CASSDVAGGTDTQYF. The whole variable domain, remainder taken from reference TRBV2 and TRBJ2-3, is EPEVTQTPSHQVTQMGQEVILRCVPISNHLYFYWYRQILGQKVEFLVSFYNNEISEKSEIFDDQFSVERPDGSNFTLKIRSTKLEDSAMYFCASSDVAGGTDTQYFGPGTRLTVL.

This clone has more than one count but fewer than ten. The rearrangement links TRBV9 to TRBJ1-1, with D hard to call. Trimming cost V 3 bases and J 4 bases, with 10 bases left between them. Germline V CDR1 and CDR2: SGDLS, YYNGEE. CDR3 length: 13 residues. The CDR3 sequence: CASSEWGATEAFF. CDR3 in DNA: TGTGCCAGCAGCGAATGGGGTGCCACTGAAGCTTTCTTT.

The CDR3 loop reads CASNSWIGTDSDTEAFF. CDR3 DNA: TGTGCCAGTAACTCTTGGATCGGGACCGACTCGGACACTGAAGCTTTCTTT. The chain combines TRBV19 with TRBJ1-1, with a weak D call TRBD1 (5 bases). Per the germline V gene, CDR1 is LNHDA and CDR2 is SQIVND (reference sequence). This CDR3 spans 17 amino acids. Trimming cost V 7 bases and J 3 bases, with 24 bases left between them.

The CDR3 sequence is CASSEGRFEKLFF. The CDR3 bases are TGTGCCAGCAGTGAAGGGCGGTTCGAAAAACTGTTTTTT. This chain connects TRBV6-1 to TRBJ1-4; no reliable D call. V lost 1 base to trimming and J lost 8 bases, with 8 bases between them. The CDR3 is made up of 13 amino acids. The germline gives CDR1 MNHNS, CDR2 SASEGT.

The chain couples TRBV7-8 to TRBJ2-1, with D possibly TRBD1 on 6 matching bases. The CDR3 is 15 amino acids. CDR1 and CDR2 from the germline V gene are SGHVS and FQNEAQ. V lost 5 bases and J 7 bases, leaving 18 bases between the germline ends. Here the CDR3 DNA reads TGTGCCAGCAGCCACAGGGACCCTCAGCGAAATGAGCAGTTCTTC. It specifies CASSHRDPQRNEQFF.

The rearrangement links TRBV6-1 to TRBJ1-1, with D possibly being TRBD1 (5 bases). This CDR3 is 14 amino acids long. V lost 8 bases to trimming and J lost 3 bases, with 16 bases between them. CDR1 and CDR2 (germline): MNHNS, SASEGT. As DNA, the CDR3 is TGTGCCAGCTTTTTGGGGGGGTGGGACACTGAAGCTTTCTTT. This encodes CASFLGGWDTEAFF.

This clone showed up just once. The chain couples TRBV5-6 to TRBJ2-7; D is perhaps TRBD1 or TRBD2 (6 bases each). V was pared by 5 bases and J by 2 bases, with 20 bases between. Germline assignment: CDR1 SGHDT and CDR2 YYEEEE. The CDR3 covers 16 residues. This CDR3 is CASRERVGGFPYEQYV. The CDR3 region has the DNA TGTGCCAGCAGGGAGAGGGTCGGGGGCTTCCCCTACGAGCAGTACGTC.

V and J are TRBV7-6 and TRBJ2-1; weak D call: TRBD1 (5 bases). With 2 bases removed from V and 3 bases from J, the gap between germline ends came to 11 bases. Germline V gene sequence: CDR1 SGHVS, CDR2 FNYEAQ. This CDR3 contains 15 residues. The CDR3 reads CASSLKGSGYNEQFF. The CDR3 nucleotides are TGTGCCAGCAGCTTAAAGGGGTCAGGCTACAATGAGCAGTTCTTC.

The table lists this clone with a count of one. V and J are TRBV5-1 and TRBJ1-1; TRBD1 matches at 8 bases. V lost 4 bases, J lost 5 bases, and 7 bases stayed unmatched. This CDR3 spans 14 amino acids. CDR1 is SGHRS, CDR2 YFSETQ, per germline. The CDR3 region has the DNA TGCGCCAGCAGCCTACCTACAGGGGGAACTGAAGCTTTCTTT. Translation: CASSLPTGGTEAFF.

CDR3 in DNA: TGTGCCAGCAGTTTACCCCCCGAGGGGGTGGGTAACACTGAAGCTTTCTTT. It specifies CASSLPPEGVGNTEAFF. This chain joins TRBV28 and TRBJ1-1; tentative D call: TRBD1 (6 bases). V dropped 2 bases and J dropped 2 bases, with 18 bases sitting between them. Germline lookup yields CDR1 MDHEN and CDR2 SYDVKM. The CDR3 runs 17 residues.

This chain links TRBV7-2 with TRBJ2-5, with 12 bases fitting TRBD2. The J segment lost 5 bases and the V segment lost 5 bases, leaving 9 bases of the junction unmatched. The germline V gene has CDR1 SGHTA and CDR2 FQGNSA. There are 16 residues in the CDR3. CDR3 region: CASSPWASGGAETQYF. The CDR3 DNA reads TGTGCCAGCAGCCCGTGGGCTAGCGGGGGGGCGGAGACCCAGTACTTC.